This TCR beta chain was observed in a study of cytomegalovirus exposure and HLA in healthy donors. Study observations and caveats: Associated with cytomegalovirus, according to the listing, were 150 to 200 TCR beta chains.

This CDR3 has 16 residues. Germline V gene lookup returns CDR1 PRHDT and CDR2 FYEKMQ (reference sequence). V was clipped by 9 bases and J by 1 base; unmatched bases: 10. With respect to this clone: Its antigen remains unknown.

Primers: 60 Vbeta forward and 13 Jbeta reverse. Sequenced by immunoSEQ multiplex PCR; TCRdb stores in-frame clones only, minus some. Among 140,000 or so clones listed, around three fifths were seen once. Sequencing used PBMCs. This rearrangement joins TRBV13 to TRBJ1-4, with TRBD1 matching 8 bases. The receptor's source is a male donor in good health and CMV-seronegative. This chain's CDR3 is CASKHRGAGTNEKLFF. CDR3 DNA sequence: TGTGCCAGTAAACACAGGGGGGCAGGAACTAATGAAAAACTGTTTTTT.